Each of the 4 T cell receptor beta chains below was sequenced from the same sample in a study of Tregs in tolerant kidney transplant recipients. Sequencing was performed with immunoSEQ multiplex PCR; in TCRdb, only in-frame clones are kept and a portion is missing. The profile covers roughly 50,000 clones, with roughly 89% appearing a single time and about 16% taken by the ten largest. Mixed chimerism was transient after nonmyeloablative marrow transplants from related graft donors. The material was CD8+ T cells from blood (PBMCs), obtained 12 months after the transplant. The source is a human patient who received a combined kidney and bone marrow transplant. The graft donor may account for some of the T cells.

As regards this clone: One end of the junction varies from germline; a read error may be responsible. The CDR3 loop reads CASSRQNPEAFF. CDR3 nucleotides: TGTGCCAGCAGCCGACAGAACCCTGAAGCTTTCTTT. The V and J genes are TRBV14 and TRBJ1-1; D possibly corresponds to TRBD1 (5 bases). Per germline, CDR1 SGHDN and CDR2 FVKESK. CDR3 length equals 12 residues.

CDR3 sequence: CASSPGLYYEQYF. As DNA, the CDR3 is TGTGCCAGCAGTCCTGGACTTTATTACGAGCAGTACTTC. The V and J genes are TRBV7-2 and TRBJ2-7, with D possibly being TRBD2 (5 bases). The CDR3 runs 13 residues. Trimming took 6 bases from V and 4 from J, leaving 13 bases between them. Germline CDR1 SGHTA, CDR2 FQGNSA.

This sequence joins TRBV5-5 and TRBJ2-1, with 7 bases fitting TRBD1. Germline V CDR1 and CDR2: SGHKS, YYEKEE (reference sequence). V lost 4 bases, J lost 9 bases, and 4 bases stayed unmatched. The CDR3 is 12 amino acids. In DNA, the CDR3 is TGTGCCAGCAGCCGGACAGGTTTTGAGCAGTTCTTC. Translated, it gives CASSRTGFEQFF.

CDR3 in amino acids: CASSLEDGFWYGYTF. CDR3 coding DNA: TGTGCCAGCAGCTTAGAAGACGGGTTCTGGTATGGCTACACCTTC. V is TRBV11-2 and J is TRBJ1-2; D is unresolved. CDR1 and CDR2 from the germline V gene are SGHAT and FQNNGV. V was shortened by 0 bases and J by 5 bases, with 13 bases between the two germline ends. The CDR3 consists of 15 residues. Using reference TRBV11-2 and TRBJ1-2 for the parts outside the CDR3, the full variable domain is EAGVAQSPRYKIIEKRQSVAFWCNPISGHATLYWYQQILGQGPKLLIQFQNNGVVDDSQLPKDRFSAERLKGVDSTLKIQPAKLEDSAVYLCASSLEDGFWYGYTFGSGTRLTVV.